The rows below give T cell receptor beta chains drawn from one sample of a study of cytomegalovirus exposure and HLA in healthy donors. The protocol was immunoSEQ multiplex PCR, while the TCRdb copy is restricted to in-frame clones and leaves out a portion. The profile shows 120,000 to 150,000 clones, around 84% of them singletons. The sample was PBMCs. The receptors derive from a boy between 2 and 10 years old in good health and CMV-seronegative. Both conserved end residues are part of each CDR3. A D gene is named only where the DNA matches it firmly. The listing skips clone size in some rows; elsewhere it reads once, few, many or a size class.

d_call	j_call	clone_size	v_call	cdr3_aa	cdr3_nt
TRBD1	TRBJ2-2	.	TRBV6-5	CASSYWTGGTGELFF	TGTGCCAGCAGCTATTGGACAGGTGGCACCGGGGAGCTGTTTTTT
.	TRBJ1-1	.	TRBV7-9	CASSLARTFTEAFF	TGTGCCAGCAGCTTAGCAAGGACATTCACTGAAGCTTTCTTT
TRBD1	TRBJ2-7	.	TRBV7-3	CASSLTGEAYEQYF	TGTGCCAGCAGCTTGACAGGGGAAGCCTACGAGCAGTACTTC
TRBD2	TRBJ2-2	.	TRBV5-1	CASSLWGTSGPRVTGELFF	TGCGCCAGCAGCTTGTGGGGGACTAGCGGGCCGAGGGTCACCGGGGAGCTGTTTTTT
.	TRBJ1-1	.	TRBV5-1	CASTSGAEAFF	TGCGCCAGCACCTCAGGCGCTGAAGCTTTCTTT
.	TRBJ1-1	.	TRBV19	CASSMGRGLLNTEAFF	TGTGCCAGTAGTATGGGGCGGGGCCTCTTGAACACTGAAGCTTTCTTT
.	TRBJ2-5	.	TRBV4-1	CASSHPGRDEGTQYF	TGCGCCAGCAGCCATCCCGGGCGGGATGAAGGGACCCAGTACTTC
.	TRBJ1-6	.	TRBV6-5	CASSYSRGINSPLHF	TGTGCCAGCAGTTACTCGAGAGGTATTAATTCACCCCTCCACTTT
.	TRBJ2-3	.	TRBV7-2	CASSLALSDTATDTQYF	TGTGCCAGCAGCTTAGCGCTAAGTGACACAGCCACAGATACGCAGTATTTT
TRBD1	TRBJ1-4	few	TRBV5-4	CASSNRGGEKLFF	TGTGCCAGCAGCAACAGGGGTGGGGAAAAACTGTTTTTT
.	TRBJ2-3	once	TRBV28	CASAPAPVSTSSQYF	TGTGCCAGCGCCCCCGCGCCGGTCTCCACGAGTTCGCAGTATTTT
.	TRBJ1-4	.	TRBV9	CASSVDPGATNEKLFF	TGTGCCAGCAGCGTAGACCCGGGGGCAACTAATGAAAAACTGTTTTTT
.	TRBJ2-1	.	TRBV5-1	CASSPVQGKDNEQFF	TGCGCCAGCAGCCCGGTACAGGGAAAGGACAATGAGCAGTTCTTC
TRBD1	TRBJ2-3	.	TRBV27	CASGRTGLGTDTQYF	TGTGCCAGCGGTAGGACAGGGTTGGGCACAGATACGCAGTATTTT
TRBD2	TRBJ2-5	.	TRBV5-4	CASSSVGPGGGTQYF	TGTGCCAGCAGCTCTGTTGGGCCGGGAGGAGGTACCCAGTACTTC
TRBD1	TRBJ2-7	.	TRBV2	CASTKSGGLYEQYF	TGTGCCAGCACTAAATCAGGGGGCCTTTACGAGCAGTACTTC
.	TRBJ1-3	few	TRBV5-1	CASSYDPGGSGNTIYF	TGCGCCAGCAGCTACGATCCGGGAGGCTCTGGAAACACCATATATTTT
TRBD2	TRBJ2-3	.	TRBV7-9	CASSPTSGRVTDTQYF	TGTGCCAGCAGCCCGACTAGCGGGAGGGTCACAGATACGCAGTATTTT
TRBD2	TRBJ2-1	.	TRBV4-3	CASSQETGGPGNEQFF	TGCGCCAGCAGCCAAGAGACGGGAGGGCCGGGCAATGAGCAGTTCTTC
TRBD2	TRBJ2-3	.	TRBV5-4	CASSTLTSGSTDTQYF	TGTGCCAGCAGCACACTGACTAGCGGAAGCACAGATACGCAGTATTTT
.	TRBJ1-2	.	TRBV7-2	CASSQTGRANYGYTF	TGTGCCAGCAGCCAAACAGGGAGAGCTAACTATGGCTACACCTTC
.	TRBJ1-2	few	TRBV5-6	CASSLVLSGYTF	TGTGCCAGCAGCTTGGTTCTATCTGGCTACACCTTC
.	TRBJ2-7	.	TRBV25-1	CASSESTGTYEQYF	TGTGCCAGCAGTGAATCTACCGGGACCTACGAGCAGTACTTC
.	TRBJ1-3	.	TRBV7-2	CASSLERGSGNTIYF	TGTGCCAGCAGCTTAGAAAGGGGCTCTGGAAACACCATATATTTT
.	TRBJ1-2	.	TRBV9	CASSVPADGYTF	TGTGCCAGCAGCGTGCCCGCGGATGGCTACACCTTC
.	TRBJ1-3	.	TRBV5-1	CASSSRAGPFSGNTIYF	TGCGCCAGCAGCTCCCGGGCAGGGCCGTTCTCTGGAAACACCATATATTTT
.	TRBJ2-4	.	TRBV29-1	CSVVPDNDIQYF	TGCAGCGTTGTACCGGACAACGACATTCAGTACTTC
TRBD2	TRBJ2-1	.	TRBV7-3	CASSLGTNNEQFF	TGTGCCAGCAGCTTGGGGACTAACAATGAGCAGTTCTTC
TRBD1	TRBJ1-2	.	TRBV19	CASSFRLTGRDGYTF	TGTGCCAGTAGTTTCCGCCTGACAGGGAGAGATGGCTACACCTTC
.	TRBJ1-2	.	TRBV6-5	CASSYRGLDGYTF	TGTGCCAGCAGTTACAGGGGTTTGGACGGCTACACCTTC
TRBD2	TRBJ2-1	.	TRBV28	CASPPSGGRTYNEQFF	TGTGCCAGCCCCCCTAGCGGCGGGCGTACCTACAATGAGCAGTTCTTC
.	TRBJ2-3	.	TRBV9	CASSVSSRAQYF	TGTGCCAGCAGCGTCTCGAGTCGGGCGCAGTATTTT
.	TRBJ1-1	.	TRBV29-1	CSGRGLGTEAFF	TGCAGCGGCAGGGGTCTGGGCACTGAAGCTTTCTTT
.	TRBJ2-1	.	TRBV28	CASSSNYRYNEQFF	TGTGCCAGCAGTTCAAACTACAGGTACAATGAGCAGTTCTTC
.	TRBJ1-5	.	TRBV10-3	CAISGDGDSNQPQHF	TGTGCCATCAGTGGCGACGGAGATAGCAATCAGCCCCAGCATTTT
.	TRBJ2-1	.	TRBV25-1	CASRSGFQSYNEQFF	TGTGCCAGCCGGAGCGGGTTTCAGTCCTACAATGAGCAGTTCTTC
TRBD2	TRBJ2-3	.	TRBV9	CASSVVSGGPTDTQYF	TGTGCCAGCAGCGTAGTTAGCGGGGGCCCCACAGATACGCAGTATTTT